The source of this T cell receptor beta chain is a study of T cells after yellow fever vaccination. Findings and caveats of the study: The secondary T-cell response peaked on day 5, not day 15, but was weaker.

This clonotype was observed a handful of times. The target antigen is unknown. MiXCR was run by TCRdb on the 5' RACE reads, yielding one entry per CDR3 protein. The data show some 120,000 distinct CDR3 sequences, roughly 15% seen once. Germline CDR1 reads KGHSH; CDR2 reads LQKENI. This CDR3 is built from 14 residues. With 3 bases removed from V and 2 bases from J, the gap between germline ends came to 10 bases. This TCR was sampled from a man aged 18 to 35 who received the YFV17D yellow fever vaccine. This chain connects TRBV18 to TRBJ2-5; D not certain. Sequenced material: CD8+ T cells sorted from PBMCs, taken 5 days after the yellow fever booster vaccination. The CDR3 loop is CASSPWVSQETQYF. In DNA form, the CDR3 reads TGTGCCAGCTCACCCTGGGTCAGTCAAGAGACCCAGTACTTC.